These T cell receptor beta chains were read from a single sample in a study of blood T cell repertoires in COVID-19. Repertoires were generated with immunoSEQ multiplex PCR, while TCRdb's copy carries only in-frame clones and drops some. In the table there are nearly 300,000 clones, around 88% of which are singletons. The material sequenced was peripheral blood. Receptor source: a woman aged 25 to 39 who had recovered from COVID-19. CDR3s include the opening cysteine and the closing phenylalanine or tryptophan. Rows give clone size only sometimes, using once, few, many, or a class for an expanded clone.

V gene	CDR3 length	J gene	clone size	CDR3 protein
TRBV19	14	TRBJ2-1	.	CASKASGGHVGQFF
TRBV24-1	16	TRBJ1-5	once	CATSDSRQGAVQPQHF
TRBV3-1/TRBV3-2	16	TRBJ2-2	.	CASSLDRSARTGELFF
TRBV20-1	14	TRBJ2-7	.	CSASGASGGNEQYF
TRBV13	16	TRBJ2-2	.	CASSNTPGQVTGELFF
TRBV7-9	17	TRBJ1-1	.	CASSLGWGHSVNTEAFF
TRBV28	15	TRBJ1-1	.	CASSLSGAQTAEAFF
TRBV7-2	14	TRBJ1-1	.	CASSLNRGDTEAFF
TRBV6-5	13	TRBJ2-3	.	CASRGTGSDTQYF
TRBV5-4	14	TRBJ2-7	.	CASSLAGQAYEQYF
TRBV2	12	TRBJ1-2	.	CASSERDYGYTF
TRBV4-2	15	TRBJ2-7	.	CASSDWGVPTYEQYF
TRBV6-1	16	TRBJ2-1	few	CASSEWQGSISDEQFF
TRBV27	15	TRBJ2-3	.	CASSRTGLSTDTQYF
TRBV19	15	TRBJ1-4	.	CASSILPGGREKLFF
TRBV7-8	12	TRBJ2-3	.	CASSPGQSTQYF
TRBV29-1	12	TRBJ2-7	.	CSVEDFRYEQYF
TRBV28	15	TRBJ2-7	.	CASSLTGTGGAEQYF
TRBV4-1	16	TRBJ2-2	.	CASSQDGLASTGELFF
TRBV7-6	18	TRBJ2-3	.	CASSPAGAGDVYTDTQYF
TRBV18	13	TRBJ1-5	.	CASSEFSNQPQHF
TRBV11-3	19	TRBJ2-3	.	CASSLAPGLAGGSTDTQYF
TRBV19	16	TRBJ1-5	once	CASKSHQGNSNQPQHF
TRBV12-3/TRBV12-4	12	TRBJ2-2	.	CASIQNTGELFF
TRBV6-2/TRBV6-3	15	TRBJ1-6	once	CASSPQGQGNSPLHF
TRBV18	15	TRBJ2-7	few	CASSPEGPSSYEQYF
TRBV7-3	14	TRBJ2-7	.	CASSPTADSYEQYF
TRBV6-6	15	TRBJ1-6	.	CASSQDRGKNSPLHF
TRBV4-1	16	TRBJ2-3	.	CASSQAPGGYTDTQYF
TRBV15	16	TRBJ1-2	.	CATSRRWTYRDYGYTF
TRBV5-5	15	TRBJ2-3	.	CASSLGARYTDTQYF
TRBV6-1	16	TRBJ2-3	.	CASSEAGPGQGDTQYF
TRBV7-2	14	TRBJ1-1	.	CASSRDRAYTEAFF
TRBV19	16	TRBJ2-2	.	CASSTRSGLPTGELFF
TRBV5-1	17	TRBJ1-6	.	CASSLGTGLVRDSPLHF
TRBV11-3	16	TRBJ2-3	once	CASSVGGGQDPDTQYF
TRBV7-3	13	TRBJ1-2	.	CASSLKGVYGYTF
TRBV7-9	15	TRBJ2-5	.	CASSLDRDSQETQYF
TRBV4-1	13	TRBJ2-5	.	CASSRGLRETQYF
TRBV6-4	13	TRBJ1-5	.	CASSPGSRQPQHF
TRBV6-5	15	TRBJ2-2	.	CASSYLTQGTGELFF
TRBV5-1	16	TRBJ2-5	.	CASSLDHGTSEETQYF
TRBV5-4	17	TRBJ1-2	.	CASSLVAGELTFYGYTF
TRBV14	16	TRBJ2-1	.	CASRRKERGGRNEQFF
TRBV7-2	17	TRBJ2-7	.	CASSLVGNQGAVHEQYF
TRBV6-1	17	TRBJ1-1	.	CASSEGGLLRVNTEAFF
TRBV28	18	TRBJ2-2	once	CASSPPSELAGITGELFF
TRBV11-2	14	TRBJ2-3	.	CASSPTVVQMGQYF
TRBV7-8	15	TRBJ2-3	.	CASSPRPSGGDTQYF
TRBV6-4	18	TRBJ2-1	.	CASSDSRAVGQGYNEQFF
TRBV13	15	TRBJ1-6	few	CASSFENRGNSPLHF
TRBV25-1	13	TRBJ2-3	.	CASNPKTADTQYF
TRBV4-2	17	TRBJ2-3	.	CASSQDRTRPSTDTQYF
TRBV5-1	17	TRBJ2-7	once	CASSSSSASGGPYEQYF
TRBV11-2	13	TRBJ1-1	.	CASSPRTPTEAFF
TRBV3-1/TRBV3-2	12	TRBJ2-5	.	CASSQGGGAQYF
TRBV27	16	TRBJ2-5	.	CASSLSHRGQGETQYF
TRBV5-4	15	TRBJ2-7	.	CASSYSGGAAYEQYF
TRBV7-9	14	TRBJ1-2	few	CASSPTGEVGGYTF